This T cell receptor beta chain appears in the sequencing data of a study of beta chain features in type 1 diabetes. The study, taken as a whole, reports: Shorter TCRB CDR3s, moderately but significantly so, marked every one of the four CD4+ subsets in Type 1 diabetes patients. The similarity of naive, central memory and Treg TCRB repertoires appeared greater among patients than among healthy donors. Since sequencing was performed on cDNA, cells with high TCR expression could be over-represented.

V was clipped by 3 bases and J by 5 bases, with 8 bases between them. This CDR3 contains 14 residues. Germline V gene data show CDR1 as ENHRY and CDR2 as SYGVKD. As for this clone: Its target is not known.

Every isolated RNA sample was fully reverse transcribed, so sequencing captured expressed TCRB transcripts. Assay used: immunoSEQ multiplex PCR; TCRdb lists only in-frame clones, some missing. The sample contains 200,000 to 250,000 clones, roughly 17% of which appear only once. The chain joins TRBV10-3 to TRBJ2-6; D is possibly TRBD1 (6 bases). This sequence originates from a young man with type 1 diabetes. Sequencing input: naive CD4+ T cells from blood. The CDR3 reads CAISEQGRANVLTF. The CDR3, as DNA: TGTGCCATCAGTGAACAGGGAAGGGCCAACGTCCTGACTTTC.